The rows below give T cell receptor beta chains drawn from one sample of a study of beta chain features in type 1 diabetes. The assay was immunoSEQ multiplex PCR, and TCRdb's table has in-frame clones only and misses some. This sample has roughly 290,000 clones, with 7.5% to 9.5% found just once. Sample: central memory CD4+ T cells from blood. All receptors derive from a woman younger than 30 in good health. Both conserved end residues are part of each CDR3. D genes are given only for firm matches. Size values are once, few and many counts, or a class for expanded clones, and some rows have none.

CDR3 DNA,CDR3 protein,V gene,clone size,D gene,J gene
TGTGCCAGCAGCTTAGACAGGTTGGGCACAGATACGCAGTATTTT,CASSLDRLGTDTQYF,TRBV7-2,many,.,TRBJ2-3
TGCGCCAGCAGCCACAGCCTAGGGACTAGCGGGGTGTACAATGAGCAGTTCTTC,CASSHSLGTSGVYNEQFF,TRBV4-3,many,TRBD2,TRBJ2-1
TGTGCCAGCAGCTTTAATCTAGCGGGGGCAAATGAGCAGTTCTTC,CASSFNLAGANEQFF,TRBV5-4,few,TRBD2,TRBJ2-1
TGTGCCAGCAGCAGAACTTTGAACACTGAAGCTTTCTTT,CASSRTLNTEAFF,TRBV6-1,.,.,TRBJ1-1
TGTGCCAGCAGCTTCAATCCCGTCGGGGTTGAGCAGTTCTTC,CASSFNPVGVEQFF,TRBV7-2,many,.,TRBJ2-1
TGTGCCAGCAGCTCGAACAGGGTGGTAGCTGAAGCTTTCTTT,CASSSNRVVAEAFF,TRBV7-9,.,.,TRBJ1-1
TGTGCCAGCAGTAAGGGGGGACAGGGGAGGGGTGAAGCTTTCTTT,CASSKGGQGRGEAFF,TRBV6-5,.,TRBD1,TRBJ1-1
TGTGCCAGCAGCTTAGCTTCTCTTGGGCAGAACACTGAAGCTTTCTTT,CASSLASLGQNTEAFF,TRBV7-6,.,.,TRBJ1-1
TGTGCCAGCAGCTTAGTCTCAGCGAACTATGGCTACACCTTC,CASSLVSANYGYTF,TRBV5-4,few,.,TRBJ1-2
TGTGCGAAAAAGCCAGGGACGACAAATGGCTACACCTTC,CAKKPGTTNGYTF,TRBV21-1,few,.,TRBJ1-2
TGCAGCCATAAGGGGACAGCGCTCGAGACCCAGTACTTC,CSHKGTALETQYF,TRBV29-1,few,TRBD1,TRBJ2-5
TGTGCCAGCAGCTCCGGACAGAATGAAAAACTGTTTTTT,CASSSGQNEKLFF,TRBV4-2,.,.,TRBJ1-4
TGTGCCAGCAGTTATAATCGGAGGGACACTGAAGCTTTCTTT,CASSYNRRDTEAFF,TRBV6-6,few,.,TRBJ1-1
TGTGCCAGCAGCTCAAAGACAGGGTTGAACACTGAAGCTTTCTTT,CASSSKTGLNTEAFF,TRBV7-3,.,TRBD1,TRBJ1-1
TGTGCCAGCAGCAAATGGATCGGGGTAACCTACGAGCAGTACTTC,CASSKWIGVTYEQYF,TRBV21-1,.,.,TRBJ2-7
TGCAGCGTTGAAGGACAGAAAACAGATACGCAGTATTTT,CSVEGQKTDTQYF,TRBV29-1,few,.,TRBJ2-3
TGTGCCAGCACCGTGGGGCTAGCGGGTTTCTACAATGAGCAGTTCTTC,CASTVGLAGFYNEQFF,TRBV28,few,TRBD2,TRBJ2-1
TGCGCCAGCAGCGGTGGGGACGGACGGGAATACGAGCAGTACTTC,CASSGGDGREYEQYF,TRBV4-3,few,.,TRBJ2-7
TGTGCCAGCAGTTTCCCCGGGACTCCCAACTATGGCTACACCTTC,CASSFPGTPNYGYTF,TRBV28,few,.,TRBJ1-2
TGCAGCGGGCTGACAGAAAACTATGGCTACACCTTC,CSGLTENYGYTF,TRBV29-1,.,.,TRBJ1-2
TGTGCCAGCAGCTATGGGAGCAATCAGCCCCAGCATTTT,CASSYGSNQPQHF,TRBV7-2,few,.,TRBJ1-5
TGCGCCAGCAGCTTGGACACCCCGGGCACAGATACGCAGTATTTT,CASSLDTPGTDTQYF,TRBV5-1,.,.,TRBJ2-3
TGTGCCAGCAGCTTCGACCTAGGGGGCTATGGCTACACCTTC,CASSFDLGGYGYTF,TRBV14,.,.,TRBJ1-2
TGTGCCAGCAGCGCCCTCAAAGGGGGGACAGGGAGCTATGGCTACACCTTC,CASSALKGGTGSYGYTF,TRBV7-2,few,TRBD1,TRBJ1-2
TGTGCCAGCAGCTTGGAGGGTAGCGGGGGGCTTTACAATGAGCAGTTCTTC,CASSLEGSGGLYNEQFF,TRBV7-8,.,TRBD2,TRBJ2-1
TGTGCCACCAGCAGATCTTCTGGTTTTTTTTCGACAGATACGCAGTATTTT,CATSRSSGFFSTDTQYF,TRBV15,few,.,TRBJ2-3
TGTGCCAGCATCCAGGGCGGTTCCGGGGAGCTGTTTTTT,CASIQGGSGELFF,TRBV6-1,few,.,TRBJ2-2
TGCAGCGTTGTTTCAGGGGGCAGGTATTCTTCCTACGAGCAGTACTTC,CSVVSGGRYSSYEQYF,TRBV29-1,few,TRBD1,TRBJ2-7
TGTGCCAGCAGCCAAGATCCCCCCCCTATACTCACTGAAGCTTTCTTT,CASSQDPPPILTEAFF,TRBV4-2,.,.,TRBJ1-1
TGTGCCAGCAGCGTAGGCTTAACTAGCGGTTCGAACACCGGGGAGCTGTTTTTT,CASSVGLTSGSNTGELFF,TRBV9,few,TRBD2,TRBJ2-2
TGTGCCAGCTCACCAGCAACAGGGACGACCACTGAAGCTTTCTTT,CASSPATGTTTEAFF,TRBV18,few,.,TRBJ1-1
TGTGCCAGCAGCTTGGATGGAACGACGTCCGACGAGCAGTACTTC,CASSLDGTTSDEQYF,TRBV5-4,many,.,TRBJ2-7
TGTGCCAGCAGCCCGGGTATTAGTTCACCCCTCCACTTT,CASSPGISSPLHF,TRBV7-2,few,.,TRBJ1-6
TGTGCCAGCAGTTTAGGGTACAGTCAGCCCCAGCATTTT,CASSLGYSQPQHF,TRBV7-2,many,.,TRBJ1-5
TGTGCCAGCAGCTTAGTTGGAGCCCAAGAGACCCAGTACTTC,CASSLVGAQETQYF,TRBV7-9,few,.,TRBJ2-5
TGTGCCAGCTCAGTCCTAGCGGGAGGGACCCGGCTAAGCTCCTACAATGAGCAGTTCTTC,CASSVLAGGTRLSSYNEQFF,TRBV18,.,TRBD2,TRBJ2-1
TGCGCCAGCAGCTTGGATTTCCAGACCCAGTACTTC,CASSLDFQTQYF,TRBV5-1,few,.,TRBJ2-5
TGTGCCAGCAGCTTAAACCCTTGGCTGGTGCAGTTCTTC,CASSLNPWLVQFF,TRBV7-2,many,.,TRBJ2-1
TGTGCCAGCAGCCCCAACCCAAGCTCCTACAATGAGCAGTTCTTC,CASSPNPSSYNEQFF,TRBV7-2,few,.,TRBJ2-1
TGTGCCAGCAGCCAAGATCTCGGGACAGGGGGCCTCTATGGCTACACCTTC,CASSQDLGTGGLYGYTF,TRBV14,few,TRBD1,TRBJ1-2
TGTGCCAGCAGTTTATCGAGGCTCTCGAACGAGCAGTACTTC,CASSLSRLSNEQYF,TRBV27,few,.,TRBJ2-7
TGTGCCAGCGGACTGGTCCTGGCCAAAAACATTCAGTACTTC,CASGLVLAKNIQYF,TRBV7-9,few,.,TRBJ2-4
TGCGCCAGCAGCCAAGGGGGGATTGTACTCTTC,CASSQGGIVLF,TRBV4-3,.,.,TRBJ2-1
TGTGCCAGACAGATAGGATTAGGGCAATCGCAGTTCTTC,CARQIGLGQSQFF,TRBV6-5,.,.,TRBJ2-1
TGTGCCAGCAGCCCTCCCGGGACCGGAAACACCATATATTTT,CASSPPGTGNTIYF,TRBV7-2,few,.,TRBJ1-3
TGTGCCAGCAGCTTGGAGCTGCGGGATGAGCAGTTCTTC,CASSLELRDEQFF,TRBV7-3,few,.,TRBJ2-1
TGTGCCTGGGCGGGAAGTGGTGGGAATGAGCAGTTCTTC,CAWAGSGGNEQFF,TRBV30,.,.,TRBJ2-1
TGCGCCAGCAGCCTCCGGGGAGGCCCCAACACAGATACGCAGTATTTT,CASSLRGGPNTDTQYF,TRBV4-3,.,.,TRBJ2-3
TGTGCCAGCAGCTCCGGACCCCTCGCAGATACGCAGTATTTT,CASSSGPLADTQYF,TRBV11-2,few,.,TRBJ2-3
TGCGCCAGCAGCCAAGGTCGGACTAGCGGGGGGAGGGAGACCCAGTACTTC,CASSQGRTSGGRETQYF,TRBV4-3,few,TRBD2,TRBJ2-5
TGTGCCAGCAGCGTAGACTTGGACAGGGGGACTAATGAGCAGTTCTTC,CASSVDLDRGTNEQFF,TRBV9,few,TRBD1,TRBJ2-1
TGTGCCAGCACCCCAGACGTAGATAGCAATCAGCCCCAGCATTTT,CASTPDVDSNQPQHF,TRBV2,.,.,TRBJ1-5
TGTGCCAGTAGCTTACTAGGAGCTAGAGATACGCAGTATTTT,CASSLLGARDTQYF,TRBV19,few,.,TRBJ2-3